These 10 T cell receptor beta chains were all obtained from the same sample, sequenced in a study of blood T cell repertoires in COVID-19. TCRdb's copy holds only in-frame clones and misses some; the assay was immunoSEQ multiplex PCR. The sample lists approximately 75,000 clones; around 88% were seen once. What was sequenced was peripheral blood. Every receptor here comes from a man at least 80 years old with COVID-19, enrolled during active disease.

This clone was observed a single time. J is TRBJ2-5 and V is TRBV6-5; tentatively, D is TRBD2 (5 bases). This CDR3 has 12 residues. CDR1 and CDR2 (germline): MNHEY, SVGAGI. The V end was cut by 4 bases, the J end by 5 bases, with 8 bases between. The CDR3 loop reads CASSSGVETQYF. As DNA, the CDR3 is TGTGCCAGCAGTTCCGGGGTTGAGACCCAGTACTTC.

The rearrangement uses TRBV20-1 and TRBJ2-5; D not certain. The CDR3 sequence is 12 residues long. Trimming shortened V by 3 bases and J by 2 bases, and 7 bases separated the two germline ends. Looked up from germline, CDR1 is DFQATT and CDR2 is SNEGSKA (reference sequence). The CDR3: CSASTDQETQYF. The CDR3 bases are TGCAGTGCTAGTACAGATCAAGAGACCCAGTACTTC.

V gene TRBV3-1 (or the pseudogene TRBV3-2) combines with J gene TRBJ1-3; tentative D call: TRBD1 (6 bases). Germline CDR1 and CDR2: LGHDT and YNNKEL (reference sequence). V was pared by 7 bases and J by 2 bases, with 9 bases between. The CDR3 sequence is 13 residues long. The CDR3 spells CASKKGAGNTIYF. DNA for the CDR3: TGTGCCAGCAAGAAGGGGGCTGGAAACACCATATATTTT.

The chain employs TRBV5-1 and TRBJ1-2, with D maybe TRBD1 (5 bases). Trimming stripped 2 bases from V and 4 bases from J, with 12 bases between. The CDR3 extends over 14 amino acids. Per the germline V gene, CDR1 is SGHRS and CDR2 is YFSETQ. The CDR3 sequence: CASSLGAGVYGYTF. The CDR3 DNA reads TGCGCCAGCAGCTTAGGGGCAGGAGTCTATGGCTACACCTTC.

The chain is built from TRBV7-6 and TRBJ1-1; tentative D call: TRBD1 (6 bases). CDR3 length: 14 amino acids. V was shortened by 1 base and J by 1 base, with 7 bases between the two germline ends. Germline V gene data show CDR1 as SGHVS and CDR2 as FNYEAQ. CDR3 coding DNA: TGTGCCAGCAGCTTAGGGACAGCGAACACTGAAGCTTTCTTT. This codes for CASSLGTANTEAFF.

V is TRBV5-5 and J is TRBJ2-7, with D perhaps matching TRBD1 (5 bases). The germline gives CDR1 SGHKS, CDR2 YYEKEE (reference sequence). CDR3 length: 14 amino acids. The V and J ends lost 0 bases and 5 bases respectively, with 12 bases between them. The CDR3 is CASSLVQGENEQYF. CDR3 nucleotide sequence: TGTGCCAGCAGCTTGGTTCAGGGTGAGAACGAGCAGTACTTC.

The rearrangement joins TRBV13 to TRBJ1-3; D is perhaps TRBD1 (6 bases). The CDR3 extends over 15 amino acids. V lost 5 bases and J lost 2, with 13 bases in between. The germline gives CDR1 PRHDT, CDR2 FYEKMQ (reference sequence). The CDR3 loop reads CASSITGHAGNTIYF. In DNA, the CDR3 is TGTGCCAGCAGCATTACAGGGCATGCTGGAAACACCATATATTTT.

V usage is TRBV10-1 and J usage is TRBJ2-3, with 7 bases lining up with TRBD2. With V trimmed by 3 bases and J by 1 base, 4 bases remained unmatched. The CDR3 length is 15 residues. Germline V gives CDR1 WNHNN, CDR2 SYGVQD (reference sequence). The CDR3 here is CASSDSGVGTDTQYF. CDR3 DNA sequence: TGCGCCAGCAGTGACAGCGGGGTTGGCACAGATACGCAGTATTTT.

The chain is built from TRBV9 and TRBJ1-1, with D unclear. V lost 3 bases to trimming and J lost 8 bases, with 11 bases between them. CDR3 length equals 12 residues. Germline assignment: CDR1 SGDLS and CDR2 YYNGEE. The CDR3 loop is CASSGRTGEAFF. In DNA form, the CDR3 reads TGTGCCAGCAGCGGAAGGACGGGGGAAGCTTTCTTT. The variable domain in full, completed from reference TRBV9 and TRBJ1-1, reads DSGVTQTPKHLITATGQRVTLRCSPRSGDLSVYWYQQSLDQGLQFLIQYYNGEERAKGNILERFSAQQFPDLHSELNLSSLELGDSALYFCASSGRTGEAFFGQGTRLTVV.

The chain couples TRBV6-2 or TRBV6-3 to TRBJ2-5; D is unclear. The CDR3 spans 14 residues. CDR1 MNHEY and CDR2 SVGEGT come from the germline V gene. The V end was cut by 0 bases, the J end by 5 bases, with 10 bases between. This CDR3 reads CASSYSGVRETQYF. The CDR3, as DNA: TGTGCCAGCAGTTACTCAGGAGTCCGGGAGACCCAGTACTTC.